This passage covers 32 T cell receptor beta chains from one sample sequenced in a study of T cell responses to AZD1222 COVID-19 vaccine. Data came from immunoSEQ multiplex PCR; TCRdb stores just in-frame clones and leaves some out. The sample has about 90,000 clones; approximately 83% are singletons. The sequencing used peripheral blood, collected on day 0 of AZD1222 vaccination. The receptors were sampled from an adult in good health.

This chain joins TRBV7-9 and TRBJ1-5; D is possibly TRBD1 (5 bases). Germline V gene lookup returns CDR1 SEHNR and CDR2 FQNEAQ (reference sequence). V dropped 1 base and J dropped 5 bases, with 15 bases sitting between them. The CDR3 contains 16 residues. CDR3 bases: TGTGCCAGCAGCTTAGACGGGACGGGAAATTATCAGCCCCAGCATTTT. This sequence encodes CASSLDGTGNYQPQHF.

This clone was observed once. The CDR3 nucleotides read TGTGCCAGCTCACCCCCCGGGGGGTACGAGCAGTACTTC. Translated, it gives CASSPPGGYEQYF. J is TRBJ2-7 and V is TRBV18; TRBD2 agrees at 7 bases. This CDR3 comprises 13 residues. Germline V gene data show CDR1 as KGHSH and CDR2 as LQKENI. The V gene end was trimmed by 3 bases and the J gene end by 4 bases; junction bases not matched to a gene: 3.

This chain uses TRBV19 with TRBJ2-1; weak D call: TRBD2 (6 bases). Germline CDR1 and CDR2: LNHDA and SQIVND (reference sequence). The CDR3 spans 15 residues. V lost 6 bases, J lost 2 bases, and 14 bases lay in between. CDR3 sequence reads: CASRKTRSTYNEQFF. The CDR3 coding sequence is TGTGCCAGTAGAAAGACTAGGTCGACCTACAATGAGCAGTTCTTC.

The J gene is TRBJ1-1, the V gene TRBV18; D unresolved. V gave up 3 bases and J gave up 2 bases, with 16 bases separating them. Germline V gene lookup returns CDR1 KGHSH and CDR2 LQKENI. This CDR3 is built from 16 residues. The CDR3 DNA reads as TGTGCCAGCTCACCGCGGAGGGCCGGTAGTAACACTGAAGCTTTCTTT. Translation: CASSPRRAGSNTEAFF.

This clone was picked up one time. The chain has TRBV9 and TRBJ1-4, with a possible D match to TRBD1 (6 bases). V was cut by 0 bases and J by 8 bases, with 14 bases left in between. The CDR3 runs to 15 residues. Germline loops: CDR1 SGDLS, CDR2 YYNGEE. CDR3: CASSVGAGDGEKLFF. CDR3 DNA: TGTGCCAGCAGCGTAGGGGCAGGGGATGGAGAAAAACTGTTTTTT.

This chain joins TRBV29-1 and TRBJ1-1; TRBD1 matches at 7 bases. J was trimmed by 3 bases and V by 2 bases; bases with no gene match: 9. Germline V CDR1 and CDR2: SQVTM, ANQGSEA. The CDR3 has 15 amino acids. CDR3 sequence: CSVELPGQAHTEAFF. The DNA of the CDR3 is TGCAGCGTTGAACTACCAGGACAGGCGCACACTGAAGCTTTCTTT.

The chain is built from TRBV24-1 and TRBJ1-4; D unresolved. Trimming left V 3 bases short and J 6 bases short, with 19 bases between. In germline, CDR1 is KGHDR, CDR2 SFDVKD. The CDR3 is 17 amino acids. CDR3 protein: CATSDPRPGSEDEKLFF. CDR3 coding DNA: TGTGCCACCAGTGATCCACGTCCGGGGTCGGAGGATGAAAAACTGTTTTTT.

The V gene is TRBV18, the J gene TRBJ2-7; D gene uncertain. This CDR3 is built from 13 residues. The V end lost 6 bases, the J end lost 3 bases, and 12 bases lay between the germline ends. Per the germline V gene, CDR1 is KGHSH and CDR2 is LQKENI. In nucleotides, the CDR3 is TGTGCCAGCTCTTGGCAGGCCCTCTACGAGCAGTACTTC. Translation gives CASSWQALYEQYF.

The CDR3 DNA reads as TGTGCCAGCAGCCCTCGTACAGGGGTTTCCTACGAGCAGTACTTC. This encodes CASSPRTGVSYEQYF. The chain has TRBV3-1 (or the pseudogene TRBV3-2) and TRBJ2-7; 7 bases line up with TRBD1. The CDR3 runs 15 residues. V shed 4 bases, J shed 1 base, and the junction held 7 bases outside the gene matches. Germline lookup yields CDR1 LGHDT and CDR2 YNNKEL (reference sequence).

V usage is TRBV4-1 and J usage is TRBJ2-3, with 7 nucleotides matching TRBD1. In germline, CDR1 is MGHRA, CDR2 YSYEKL. This CDR3 has 16 residues. V lost 1 base to trimming and J lost 2 bases; unmatched junction nucleotides: 6. In nucleotides, the CDR3 is TGCGCCAGCAGCCAAGTGCAGGGGGTGTTCACAGATACGCAGTATTTT. This gives the protein CASSQVQGVFTDTQYF.

The rearrangement joins TRBV7-2 to TRBJ2-7, with D unresolved. The germline V gene has CDR1 SGHTA and CDR2 FQGNSA. This CDR3 has 12 amino acids. Trimming took off 2 bases at V and 1 base at J, with 3 bases between the two ends. This CDR3 is CASSLSSYEQYF. In DNA, the CDR3 is TGTGCCAGCAGCTTATCTTCCTACGAGCAGTACTTC.

The rearrangement joins TRBV28 to TRBJ2-3; D is perhaps TRBD1 or TRBD2 (5 bases each). The germline gives CDR1 MDHEN, CDR2 SYDVKM. V was cut by 5 bases and J by 0 bases, with 9 bases left in between. The CDR3 length is 14 residues. Written as DNA, the CDR3 is TGTGCCAGCAGTCGAGGGGTCAGCACAGATACGCAGTATTTT. Translation gives CASSRGVSTDTQYF.

CDR3 sequence: CASSPTSGAYEQYF. The CDR3 coding sequence is TGCGCCAGCAGCCCGACTAGCGGCGCCTACGAGCAGTACTTC. J is TRBJ2-7 and V is TRBV5-1, with 9 bases lining up with TRBD2. The germline CDR1 and CDR2 sequences are SGHRS and YFSETQ. J was trimmed by 2 bases and V by 4 bases; bases with no gene match: 4. The CDR3 covers 14 residues.

The chain employs TRBV11-1 and TRBJ2-7, with 11 positions matching TRBD2. V lost 5 bases to trimming and J lost 6 bases; unmatched junction nucleotides: 9. Germline-derived CDR1 and CDR2 are SGHAT and FQDESV (reference sequence). The CDR3 loop spans 15 amino acids. The CDR3 coding sequence is TGTGCCAGCAGCCCAAGACTAGCGGGAAGCGGCGAGCAGTACTTC. Its protein product is CASSPRLAGSGEQYF.

V and J are TRBV4-3 and TRBJ2-7; perhaps TRBD1 as D (6 bases). Looked up from germline, CDR1 is LGHNA and CDR2 is YSLEER. The CDR3 is 15 residues long. V was pared by 0 bases and J by 2 bases, with 11 bases between. The CDR3: CASSQDWAGAYEQYF. The CDR3 DNA reads as TGCGCCAGCAGCCAAGATTGGGCAGGGGCCTACGAGCAGTACTTC.

Here the CDR3 reads CASSEQQDKGPLHF. CDR3 DNA sequence: TGTGCCAGCAGTGAACAGCAGGATAAAGGGCCCCTCCACTTT. The V call is TRBV6-1, the J call TRBJ1-6; unclear D gene. The length of the CDR3 is 14 residues. Germline V gene sequence: CDR1 MNHNS, CDR2 SASEGT. The V end was cut by 2 bases, the J end by 13 bases, with 15 bases between.

This chain links TRBV28 with TRBJ1-1, with D hard to call. The CDR3 has 11 residues. V was cut by 5 bases and J by 7 bases, with 8 bases left in between. CDR1 is MDHEN, CDR2 SYDVKM, per germline. This CDR3 is CASSGRDEAFF. As DNA, the CDR3 is TGTGCCAGCAGTGGCCGGGATGAAGCTTTCTTT.

This clone was seen a single time. The V and J genes are TRBV7-8 and TRBJ2-5; D is unresolved. This CDR3 spans 15 amino acids. From germline, CDR1 is SGHVS and CDR2 FQNEAQ. Trimming removed 7 bases from V and 2 bases from J, with 17 bases in between. DNA of the CDR3: TGTGCCAGCACCCCCCGGGTCCTTGATCAAGAGACCCAGTACTTC. It is translated as CASTPRVLDQETQYF.

This clone has more than one count but fewer than ten. The chain employs TRBV7-2 and TRBJ2-1; 9 nucleotides align to TRBD2. Per germline, CDR1 SGHTA and CDR2 FQGNSA. Trimming at V came to 0 bases and at J to 9 bases, leaving 9 bases not matched to a gene. This CDR3 has 16 residues. In DNA form, the CDR3 reads TGTGCCAGCAGCTTAGCCGGAGTAGCGGGAGTGGGTGAGCAGTTCTTC. It specifies CASSLAGVAGVGEQFF.

V gene TRBV14 combines with J gene TRBJ1-2; 10 bases fit TRBD1. V lost 7 bases to trimming and J lost 8 bases; unmatched junction nucleotides: 7. CDR1 is SGHDN, CDR2 FVKESK, per germline. The length of the CDR3 is 13 residues. The DNA of the CDR3 is TGTGCCAGCACCAAAGACAGGGGGCTAGGCTACACCTTC. Translating it yields CASTKDRGLGYTF.

The CDR3 DNA sequence: TGTGCCACGTCAAGGGGTTTTAATCAGCCCCAGCATTTT. It codes for CATSRGFNQPQHF. The chain joins TRBV24-1 to TRBJ1-5; possible D gene TRBD1, 5 bases. CDR1 and CDR2 (germline): KGHDR, SFDVKD. V dropped 10 bases and J dropped 4 bases, with 13 bases sitting between them. The CDR3 sequence is 13 residues long.

This clone was seen a handful of times. The chain recombines TRBV28 with TRBJ1-2, with D uncertain. Germline lookup yields CDR1 MDHEN and CDR2 SYDVKM. Trimming took 7 bases from V and 4 from J, leaving 28 bases between them. CDR3 size: 18 residues. The CDR3 loop reads CASIPSGVLRLGGYGYTF. CDR3 nucleotide sequence: TGTGCCAGCATCCCCAGCGGGGTACTCCGGTTGGGCGGCTATGGCTACACCTTC.

The chain joins TRBV9 to TRBJ2-5; D ambiguous. This CDR3 comprises 15 residues. The germline V and J ends were trimmed by 6 bases and 1 base, with 16 bases remaining between them. Germline CDR1 and CDR2: SGDLS and YYNGEE. In DNA form, the CDR3 reads TGTGCCAGCACTCCTTCTGAAAGGTCCCAAGAGACCCAGTACTTC. This gives the protein CASTPSERSQETQYF.

This sequence joins TRBV5-6 and TRBJ2-1; D is uncertain. The V gene's germline CDR1 is SGHDT and CDR2 YYEEEE. The CDR3 spans 11 residues. Trimming removed 1 base at V and 6 bases at J, with 2 bases between. CDR3 nucleotide sequence: TGTGCCAGCAGCTTGTTCAATGAGCAGTTCTTC. This codes for CASSLFNEQFF. The whole variable domain, remainder taken from reference TRBV5-6 and TRBJ2-1, is DAGVTQSPTHLIKTRGQQVTLRCSPKSGHDTVSWYQQALGQGPQFIFQYYEEEERQRGNFPDRFSGHQFPNYSSELNVNALLLGDSALYLCASSLFNEQFFGPGTRLTVL.

This chain links TRBV6-6 with TRBJ1-2; no clear D gene. The CDR3 has 16 amino acids. The germline V gene encodes CDR1 MNHNY and CDR2 SVGAGI (reference sequence). The ends were cut back, 0 bases at V and 1 base at J, with 12 bases in the middle. CDR3 in DNA: TGTGCCAGCAGTTACTCGTCCCGGGCTCGTAACTATGGCTACACCTTC. This sequence encodes CASSYSSRARNYGYTF.

The chain has TRBV27 and TRBJ1-1; no firm D call. CDR1 is MNHEY, CDR2 SMNVEV, per germline (reference sequence). This CDR3 is 14 amino acids long. Trimming removed 4 bases at V and 5 bases at J, with 14 bases between. CDR3 coding DNA: TGTGCCAGCAGTTCCACAAAGGACCTGACTGAAGCTTTCTTT. It is translated as CASSSTKDLTEAFF.

The V call is TRBV2, the J call TRBJ1-5, with TRBD1 matching 7 bases. Unmatched junction bases numbered 12, after V lost 1 base and J lost 6 bases. The CDR3 loop spans 17 amino acids. Germline values: CDR1 SNHLY, CDR2 FYNNEI. The CDR3: CASSEGGGGIGRQPQHF. The CDR3 DNA reads TGTGCCAGCAGTGAAGGAGGGGGCGGGATTGGGCGTCAGCCCCAGCATTTT.

The chain recombines TRBV5-1 with TRBJ1-2, with a weak D call TRBD1 (5 bases). This CDR3 comprises 15 residues. CDR1 SGHRS and CDR2 YFSETQ come from the germline V gene. Trimming shortened V by 6 bases and J by 3 bases, and 18 bases separated the two germline ends. The CDR3 DNA follows: TGCGCCAGCATGGGAGGAGGCAGGGAGGACTATGGCTACACCTTC. Its protein product is CASMGGGREDYGYTF.

V is TRBV6-5 and J is TRBJ1-4, with a weak D call TRBD1 (6 bases). The V end was cut by 8 bases, the J end by 0 bases, with 13 bases between. CDR3 size: 15 residues. Germline CDR1 is MNHEY and CDR2 is SVGAGI. The CDR3 coding sequence is TGTGCCAGCGGGCGCACAGGGTCAACTAATGAAAAACTGTTTTTT. It is translated as CASGRTGSTNEKLFF.

This clone was recorded a few times. The rearrangement joins TRBV20-1 to TRBJ2-7; D is uncertain. V was cut by 4 bases and J by 3 bases, with 4 bases left in between. Germline V gene sequence: CDR1 DFQATT, CDR2 SNEGSKA (reference sequence). CDR3 length equals 10 residues. The CDR3 region is CSAIYYEQYF. Here the CDR3 DNA reads TGCAGTGCTATATACTACGAGCAGTACTTC.

With regard to this clone: Other nucleotide sequences in the sample specify the same CDR3. The chain has TRBV7-2 and TRBJ2-3, with 7 bases that match TRBD1. The CDR3 is made up of 16 amino acids. V trimming: 5 bases; J trimming: 0 bases; junction bases outside the gene matches: 8. Germline V gene lookup returns CDR1 SGHTA and CDR2 FQGNSA. The chain's CDR3 is CASSLGDRLSTDTQYF. DNA of the CDR3: TGTGCCAGCAGCCTAGGGGACAGACTAAGCACAGATACGCAGTATTTT.

The chain uses TRBV29-1 and TRBJ2-1; no clear D. V was cut by 7 bases and J by 0 bases, with 16 bases left in between. The CDR3 totals 15 residues. Germline CDR1 reads SQVTM; CDR2 reads ANQGSEA. The CDR3 DNA follows: TGCAGCGGGGCCCCCGGACGGAGCTCCTACAATGAGCAGTTCTTC. This sequence encodes CSGAPGRSSYNEQFF.